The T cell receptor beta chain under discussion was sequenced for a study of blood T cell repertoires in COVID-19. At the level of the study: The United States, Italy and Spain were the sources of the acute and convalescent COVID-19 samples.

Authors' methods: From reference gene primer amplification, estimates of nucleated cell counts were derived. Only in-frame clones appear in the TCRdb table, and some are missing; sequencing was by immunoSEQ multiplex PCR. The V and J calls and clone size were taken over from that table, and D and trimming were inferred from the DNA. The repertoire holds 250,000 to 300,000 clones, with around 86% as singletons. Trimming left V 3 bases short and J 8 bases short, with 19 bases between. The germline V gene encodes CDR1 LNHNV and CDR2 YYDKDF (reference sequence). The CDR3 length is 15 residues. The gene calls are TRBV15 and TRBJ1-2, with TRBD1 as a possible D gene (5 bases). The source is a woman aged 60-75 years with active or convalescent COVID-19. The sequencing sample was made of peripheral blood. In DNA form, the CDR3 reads TGTGCCACCAGCAGGGATAAGATGCCGCGGGACGGCTACACCTTC. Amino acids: CATSRDKMPRDGYTF.